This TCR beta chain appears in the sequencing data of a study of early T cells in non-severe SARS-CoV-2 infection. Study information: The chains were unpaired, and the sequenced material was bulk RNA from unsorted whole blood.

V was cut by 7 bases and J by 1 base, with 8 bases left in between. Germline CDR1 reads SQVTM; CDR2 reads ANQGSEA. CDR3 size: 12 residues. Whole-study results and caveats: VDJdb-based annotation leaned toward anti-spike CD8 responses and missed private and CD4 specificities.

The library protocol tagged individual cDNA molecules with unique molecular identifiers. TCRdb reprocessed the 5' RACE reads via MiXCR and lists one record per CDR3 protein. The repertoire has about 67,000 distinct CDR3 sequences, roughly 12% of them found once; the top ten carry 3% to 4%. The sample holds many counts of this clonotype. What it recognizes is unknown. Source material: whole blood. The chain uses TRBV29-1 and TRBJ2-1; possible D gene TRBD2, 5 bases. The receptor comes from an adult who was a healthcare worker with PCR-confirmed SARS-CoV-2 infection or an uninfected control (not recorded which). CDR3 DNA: TGCAGCGCCGGGGTGTCCTACAATGAGCAGTTCTTC. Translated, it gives CSAGVSYNEQFF.